This TCR beta chain was identified in a study of cytomegalovirus exposure and HLA in healthy donors. This CDR3 comprises 11 residues. Per germline, CDR1 SGHAT and CDR2 FQNNGV. V lost 6 bases and J lost 5, with 5 bases in between. The PCR employed 60 Vbeta primers together with 13 Jbeta primers. Generated by immunoSEQ multiplex PCR, the TCRdb table keeps only in-frame clones and is missing some. Of about 73,000 clones in the sample, 65% to 80% are singletons; the top ten hold roughly 12%. The sample consisted of PBMCs. The TCR sequence derives from a man between 65 and 79 years old in good health and CMV-seronegative. The chain couples TRBV11-2 to TRBJ2-1; no clear D. The CDR3: CASRRNNEQFF. CDR3 bases: TGTGCCAGCAGGCGTAACAATGAGCAGTTCTTC.